This record looks at one TCR beta chain sequence and its context. Its antigen is not identified. Researchers built TCR beta cDNA using 5'RACE template switching with UMIs. TCRdb re-called the 5' RACE reads; every CDR3 protein appears as one record, without DNA. The data show hundreds of thousands of distinct CDR3 sequences, and the top ten clones hold 7.3%. This sample was taken from a study of T cells expressing NK-cell markers. Study overall: Serological testing identified most of the eight sequenced donors as HCMV-seropositive and one as seronegative.

The CDR3 totals 16 residues. Germline V gene lookup returns CDR1 LGHNA and CDR2 YSLEER. Notes on the study in general: For a handful of donors, these clonotypes were likewise the leading ones in the CD3+CD56-NKG2C+ fraction.

The TCR comes from a woman between 18 and 70 years old in good health. Sequences were obtained from blood T cells: a sorted CD56 or NKG2C T cell subset, CD4+ or CD8+ T cells, or bulk PBMC T cells (not recorded which). This chain uses TRBV4-3 with TRBJ1-5; the TCRdb call, TRBD1, lacks DNA for checking. This CDR3 reads CASSQDRTGSNQPQHF.